The following is a T cell receptor beta chain sequence with its context. No antigen is known for it. The data originate from a study of cytomegalovirus exposure and HLA in healthy donors. A multiplex PCR was run with 60 Vbeta primers and 13 Jbeta primers. TCRdb's copy holds only in-frame clones and misses some; the assay was immunoSEQ multiplex PCR. The specimen's table records over 100,000 clones. Points from the study as a whole: Three of the chains that were CMV-associated were confirmed in vitro to be specific for CMV antigens. DRB1 showed the most TCR associations and HLA-C the fewest in a later analysis, as rates varied by HLA locus.

Sequenced sample: PBMCs. The receptor was isolated from a man aged 35 to 55 in good health and CMV-seropositive.

The CDR3 is CAIGLAGDEQFF. The DNA of the CDR3 is TGTGCCATCGGACTAGCGGGAGATGAGCAGTTCTTC. The chain is built from TRBV7-2 and TRBJ2-1, with 13 bases identical to TRBD2. The CDR3 contains 12 residues. Unmatched junction bases numbered 2, after V lost 10 bases and J lost 8 bases. In germline, CDR1 is SGHTA, CDR2 FQGNSA.